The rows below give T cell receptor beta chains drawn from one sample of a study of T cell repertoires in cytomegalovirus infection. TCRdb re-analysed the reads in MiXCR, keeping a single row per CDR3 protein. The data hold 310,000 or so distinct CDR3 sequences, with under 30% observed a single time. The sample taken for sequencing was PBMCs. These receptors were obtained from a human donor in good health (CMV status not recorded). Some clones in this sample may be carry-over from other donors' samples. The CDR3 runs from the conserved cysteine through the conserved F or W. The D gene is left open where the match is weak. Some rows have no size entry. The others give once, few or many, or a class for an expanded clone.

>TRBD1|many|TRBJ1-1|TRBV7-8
CASSLVGGTGGSLEAFF
TGTGCCAGCAGCTTAGTTGGGGGGACAGGGGGCTCCCTAGAAGCTTTCTTT
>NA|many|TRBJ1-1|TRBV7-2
CASTSQINTEAFF
TGTGCCAGCACCTCACAGATTAACACTGAAGCTTTCTTT
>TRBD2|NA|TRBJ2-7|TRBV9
CASSDELGTSGNYEQYF
TGTGCCAGCAGCGACGAGCTAGGGACTAGCGGGAACTACGAGCAGTACTTC
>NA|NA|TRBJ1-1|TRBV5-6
CASSLRGGRNTEAFF
TGTGCCAGCAGCTTGAGGGGGGGGCGGAACACTGAAGCTTTCTTT
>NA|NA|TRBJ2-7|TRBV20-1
CSTKPPQITRHEQYF
TGCAGTACCAAACCCCCCCAGATCACCAGGCACGAGCAGTACTTC
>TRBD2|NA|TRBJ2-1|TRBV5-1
CASSSAGGPLYEQFF
TGCGCCAGCAGCTCGGCGGGGGGGCCGCTCTATGAGCAGTTCTTC
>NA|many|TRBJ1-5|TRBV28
CASSLGREAQPQHF
TGTGCCAGCAGTTTGGGGCGGGAAGCTCAGCCCCAGCATTTT
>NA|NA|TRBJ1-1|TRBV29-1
CSVIFRPNTEAFF
TGCAGCGTCATCTTCCGTCCGAACACTGAAGCTTTCTTT
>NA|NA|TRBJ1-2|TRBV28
CASSLLLSNYGYTF
TGTGCCAGCAGTTTACTATTGTCTAACTATGGCTACACCTTC
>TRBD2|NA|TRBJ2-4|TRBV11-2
CASSLLAGLAKNIQYF
TGTGCCAGCAGCTTACTAGCGGGGCTAGCCAAAAACATTCAGTACTTC
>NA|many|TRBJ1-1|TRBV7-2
CASSYSNTEAFF
TGTGCCAGCTCCTACTCGAACACTGAAGCTTTCTTT
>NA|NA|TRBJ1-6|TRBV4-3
CASSQYLNRVGSPLHF
TGCGCCAGCAGCCAATATTTGAACAGGGTTGGATCACCCCTCCACTTT
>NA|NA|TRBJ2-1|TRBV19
CASRISGSYNEQFF
TGTGCCAGTAGGATCAGCGGATCCTACAATGAGCAGTTCTTC
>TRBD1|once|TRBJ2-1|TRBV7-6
CASSLGQGADEQFF
TGTGCCAGCAGCTTAGGACAGGGGGCCGATGAGCAGTTCTTC
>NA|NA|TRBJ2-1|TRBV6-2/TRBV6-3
CASSLREKNEQFF
TGTGCCAGCAGTCTCAGGGAAAAGAATGAGCAGTTCTTC
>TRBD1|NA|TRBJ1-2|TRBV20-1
CSAADRDRAHYGYTF
TGCAGTGCTGCAGACCGGGACAGGGCTCACTATGGCTACACCTTC
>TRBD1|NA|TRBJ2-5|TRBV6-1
CASRTMGQGEETQYF
TGTGCCAGCAGAACTATGGGGCAGGGGGAAGAGACCCAGTACTTC
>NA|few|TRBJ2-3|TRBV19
CASSNDRRSTDTQYF
TGTGCCAGTAGTAACGACCGCCGATCAACAGATACGCAGTATTTT
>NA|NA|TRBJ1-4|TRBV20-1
CSATPGTDFLNEKLFF
TGCAGTGCAACCCCCGGGACGGACTTTCTTAATGAAAAACTGTTTTTT
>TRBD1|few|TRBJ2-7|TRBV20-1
CSARTGGYYEQYF
TGCAGTGCTAGGACAGGGGGATACTACGAGCAGTACTTC
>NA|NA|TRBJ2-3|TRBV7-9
CASSLNSKATQYF
TGTGCCAGCAGCTTAAATTCTAAGGCTACGCAGTATTTT
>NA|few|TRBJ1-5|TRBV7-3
CASSDGPNQPQHF
TGTGCCAGCAGCGACGGACCCAATCAGCCCCAGCATTTT
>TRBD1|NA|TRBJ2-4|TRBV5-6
CASSLVGQGKGNIQYF
TGTGCCAGCAGCTTGGTAGGACAGGGGAAAGGCAACATTCAGTACTTC
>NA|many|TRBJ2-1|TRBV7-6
CASKQTISSYNEQFF
TGTGCCAGCAAGCAGACTATAAGCTCCTACAATGAGCAGTTCTTC
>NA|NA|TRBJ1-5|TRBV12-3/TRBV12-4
CASSADVSNQPQHF
TGTGCCAGCAGCGCGGACGTGTCTAATCAGCCCCAGCATTTT
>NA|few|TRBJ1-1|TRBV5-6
CASSLISSRTASEAFF
TGTGCCAGCAGCTTGATAAGCAGTCGGACAGCATCTGAAGCTTTCTTT
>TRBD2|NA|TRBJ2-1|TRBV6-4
CASSASGTDFSSYNEQFF
TGTGCCAGCAGTGCTAGCGGGACCGACTTTAGCTCCTACAATGAGCAGTTCTTC
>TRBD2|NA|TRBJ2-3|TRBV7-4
CASSAPGGTQYF
TGTGCCAGCAGCGCACCGGGGGGTACGCAGTATTTT
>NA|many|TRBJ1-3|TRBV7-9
CASSYDRPSGNTIYF
TGTGCCAGCAGTTACGACAGGCCCTCTGGAAACACCATATATTTT
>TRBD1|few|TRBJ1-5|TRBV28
CASSTGDYSNQPQHF
TGTGCCAGCAGCACAGGGGACTATAGCAATCAGCCCCAGCATTTT
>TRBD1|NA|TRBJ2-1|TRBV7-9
CASSPPGTGLWNEQFF
TGTGCCAGCAGCCCTCCCGGGACAGGGTTGTGGAATGAGCAGTTCTTC
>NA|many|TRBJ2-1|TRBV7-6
CASSLSVGGSSYNEQFF
TGTGCCAGCAGCTTATCTGTCGGGGGAAGCTCCTACAATGAGCAGTTCTTC
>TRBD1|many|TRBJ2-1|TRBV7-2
CASMSDRLSNEQFF
TGTGCCAGCATGTCGGACAGGTTAAGTAATGAGCAGTTCTTC
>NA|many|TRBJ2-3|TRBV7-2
CASSFRAPWDTQYF
TGTGCCAGCAGCTTTCGGGCCCCCTGGGATACGCAGTATTTT
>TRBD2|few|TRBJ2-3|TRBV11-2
CASSTPSGGTYGTDTQYF
TGTGCCAGCAGCACGCCTAGCGGGGGGACTTACGGCACAGATACGCAGTATTTT
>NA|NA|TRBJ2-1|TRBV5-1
CASSTGEEYNEQFF
TGCGCCAGCTCCACAGGGGAGGAATACAATGAGCAGTTCTTC
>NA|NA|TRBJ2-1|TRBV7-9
CASSLDANPQYNEQFF
TGTGCCAGCAGCTTGGACGCCAACCCGCAATACAATGAGCAGTTCTTC
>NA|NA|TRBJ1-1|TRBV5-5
CASSWTEGLTEAFF
TGTGCCAGCAGTTGGACAGAGGGACTCACTGAAGCTTTCTTT
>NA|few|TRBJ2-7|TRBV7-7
CASSPGGASSYEQYF
TGTGCCAGCAGCCCGGGCGGGGCTAGCTCCTACGAGCAGTACTTC
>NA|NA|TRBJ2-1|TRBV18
CATRQSNEQFF
TGTGCCACTAGACAGAGCAATGAGCAGTTCTTC
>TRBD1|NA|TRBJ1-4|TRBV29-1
CSVEDLRGRGGEKLFF
TGCAGCGTTGAAGATCTCAGGGGGCGCGGGGGTGAAAAACTGTTTTTT
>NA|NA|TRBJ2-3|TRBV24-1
CATSDPKEITDTQYF
TGTGCCACCAGTGATCCGAAGGAGATCACAGATACGCAGTATTTT
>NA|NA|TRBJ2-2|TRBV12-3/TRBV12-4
CASSFKGFPSNAGELFF
TGTGCCAGCAGTTTTAAGGGATTTCCCTCTAACGCCGGGGAGCTGTTTTTT
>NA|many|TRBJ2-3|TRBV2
CASSTGDDTDTQYF
TGTGCCAGCAGTACCGGGGACGACACAGATACGCAGTATTTT
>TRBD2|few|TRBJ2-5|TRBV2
CASRPSGRLNQETQYF
TGTGCCAGCAGACCTAGCGGGAGGTTAAACCAAGAGACCCAGTACTTC
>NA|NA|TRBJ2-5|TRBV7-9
CASSGSAIETQYF
TGTGCCAGCAGCGGCAGCGCTATCGAGACCCAGTACTTC
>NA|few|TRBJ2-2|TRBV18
CASSPPSTGELFF
TGTGCCAGCTCACCACCCAGCACCGGGGAGCTGTTTTTT
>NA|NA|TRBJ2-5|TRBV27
CASSLLGPQETQYF
TGTGCCAGCAGTTTACTGGGCCCCCAAGAGACCCAGTACTTC
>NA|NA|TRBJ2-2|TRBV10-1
CASSQVPTGELFF
TGCGCCAGCTCCCAAGTCCCAACCGGGGAGCTGTTTTTT
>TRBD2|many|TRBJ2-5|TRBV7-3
CASSALAGVQETQYF
TGTGCCAGCAGCGCGTTAGCGGGAGTCCAAGAGACCCAGTACTTC
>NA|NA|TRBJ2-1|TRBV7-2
CASSLEPSIYNEQFF
TGTGCCAGCAGCTTAGAACCCTCCATATACAATGAGCAGTTCTTC
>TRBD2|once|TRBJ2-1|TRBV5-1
CASKAGGPGNEQFF
TGCGCCAGCAAGGCGGGAGGGCCCGGGAATGAGCAGTTCTTC
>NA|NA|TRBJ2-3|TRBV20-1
CSVRARAADTQYF
TGCAGTGTTAGAGCTAGGGCCGCAGATACGCAGTATTTT
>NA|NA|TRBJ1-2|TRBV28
CASTPGLINYGYTF
TGTGCCAGCACCCCAGGACTGATCAACTATGGCTACACCTTC
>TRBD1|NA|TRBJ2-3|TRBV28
CASSQGDTDTQYF
TGTGCCAGCTCCCAGGGGGACACAGATACGCAGTATTTT
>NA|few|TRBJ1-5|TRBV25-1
CASSGEGYSNQPQHF
TGTGCCAGCAGTGGAGAGGGATATAGCAATCAGCCCCAGCATTTT
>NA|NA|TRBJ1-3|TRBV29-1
CSVERGSGNTIYF
TGCAGCGTTGAGCGGGGATCCGGAAACACCATATATTTT
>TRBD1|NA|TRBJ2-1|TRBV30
CAWSVLLTGQGSEQFF
TGTGCCTGGAGTGTCCTCTTAACGGGACAGGGGAGTGAGCAGTTCTTC
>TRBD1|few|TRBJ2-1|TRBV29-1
CSVEGGQGAYNEQFF
TGCAGCGTCGAAGGGGGACAGGGGGCTTACAATGAGCAGTTCTTC
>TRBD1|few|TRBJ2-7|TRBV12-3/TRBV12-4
CASSLVQGAGEQYF
TGTGCCAGCAGTTTAGTGCAGGGGGCGGGGGAGCAGTACTTC